The 8 T cell receptor beta chains given below trace back to one sample, sequenced in a study of Tregs in tolerant kidney transplant recipients. Libraries were prepared by immunoSEQ multiplex PCR; TCRdb keeps only in-frame clonotypes and omits some of them. The table includes tens of thousands of clones, over 75% detected once. Mixed chimerism was transient after nonmyeloablative marrow transplants from related graft donors. The specimen was CD4+ T cells from blood (PBMCs), collected 24 months after the transplant. The source of these receptors is a human patient who received a combined kidney and bone marrow transplant. Some T cells may be graft donor cells.

In nucleotides, the CDR3 is TGTGCCAGCAGCAAAGGGGGGGCCTACAATGAGCAGTTCTTC. Its translation is CASSKGGAYNEQFF. The chain joins TRBV7-3 to TRBJ2-1, with a weak D call TRBD2 (7 bases). CDR3 length: 14 residues. Trimming left V 5 bases short and J 2 bases short, with 10 bases between. Germline V CDR1 and CDR2: SGHTA, FQGTGA. Full variable domain (rest looked up from reference TRBV7-3 and TRBJ2-1): GAGVSQTPSNKVTEKGKYVELRCDPISGHTALYWYRQSLGQGPEFLIYFQGTGAADDSGLPNDRFFAVRPEGSVSTLKIQRTERGDSAVYLCASSKGGAYNEQFFGPGTRLTVL.

The CDR3 protein is CASSLPGQGTDTQYF. CDR3 coding DNA: TGTGCCAGCAGTTTACCGGGACAGGGGACAGATACGCAGTATTTT. The J gene is TRBJ2-3, the V gene TRBV28, with 10 bases that match TRBD1. V gave up 2 bases and J gave up 3 bases; unmatched junction bases: 2. CDR1 is MDHEN and CDR2 is SYDVKM in the germline V gene. CDR3 length equals 15 residues.

Details on this clone: Additional DNA sequences in this sample encode the identical CDR3. V usage is TRBV7-9 and J usage is TRBJ2-7; D possibly corresponds to TRBD2 (6 bases). The V end was cut by 2 bases, the J end by 7 bases, with 18 bases between. CDR3 length: 15 amino acids. CDR1 is SEHNR and CDR2 is FQNEAQ in the germline V gene (reference sequence). CDR3 loop: CASSLLTSPYGEQYF. The CDR3 DNA is TGTGCCAGCAGCTTATTAACTAGCCCCTATGGTGAGCAGTACTTC. The full variable domain, rest sourced from reference TRBV7-9 and TRBJ2-7, is DTGVSQNPRHKITKRGQNVTFRCDPISEHNRLYWYRQTLGQGPEFLTYFQNEAQLEKSRLLSDRFSAERPKGSFSTLEIQRTEQGDSAMYLCASSLLTSPYGEQYFGPGTRLTVT.

This clone is a singleton in its sample. This chain connects TRBV6-5 to TRBJ2-3; 11 nucleotides line up with TRBD1. The junction had 9 bases not matched to a gene; V was cut back by 7 bases and J by 6 bases. The CDR3 runs to 15 residues. CDR1 and CDR2 from the germline V gene are MNHEY and SVGAGI. The CDR3 DNA follows: TGTGCCAGCACACGCCACGGACAGGGGGCGGATACGCAGTATTTT. The encoded protein is CASTRHGQGADTQYF.

The rearrangement uses TRBV28 and TRBJ1-6; D is possibly TRBD1 (6 bases). CDR1 is MDHEN and CDR2 is SYDVKM in the germline V gene. V was clipped by 2 bases and J by 2 bases, with 10 bases between them. This CDR3 has 16 residues. The CDR3 loop reads CASSLTGGTYNSPLHF. CDR3 DNA: TGTGCCAGCAGTTTAACGGGGGGCACCTATAATTCACCCCTCCACTTT.

CDR3 coding DNA: TGTGCCAGCAGCTCGGGGACTAGCGCATACAATGAGCAGTTCTTC. Its translation: CASSSGTSAYNEQFF. This rearrangement joins TRBV7-8 to TRBJ2-1, with 10 bases fitting TRBD2. This CDR3 is 15 amino acids long. Germline CDR1 is SGHVS and CDR2 is FQNEAQ. Losses at the gene ends were 4 bases for V and 4 bases for J; bases not matched to a gene: 4.

The chain couples TRBV30 to TRBJ2-1; D possibly corresponds to TRBD1 (6 bases). The V and J ends lost 2 bases and 10 bases respectively, with 15 bases between them. Germline CDR1 is GTSNPN and CDR2 is SVGIG (reference sequence). The CDR3 runs to 13 residues. CDR3 sequence reads: CAWSTLRTEEQFF. The CDR3 bases are TGTGCCTGGAGTACTCTACGGACAGAAGAGCAGTTCTTC.

The chain couples TRBV14 to TRBJ1-2, with 7 positions matching TRBD1. The V segment lost 4 bases and the J segment 2 bases; nucleotides outside the gene matches: 1. Germline V gene data show CDR1 as SGHDN and CDR2 as FVKESK. The CDR3 length is 13 residues. CDR3 DNA sequence: TGTGCCAGCAGCCCGGGACAGAACTATGGCTACACCTTC. Amino acid sequence: CASSPGQNYGYTF. The variable domain in full, completed from reference TRBV14 and TRBJ1-2, reads EAGVTQFPSHSVIEKGQTVTLRCDPISGHDNLYWYRRVMGKEIKFLLHFVKESKQDESGMPNNRFLAERTGGTYSTLKVQPAELEDSGVYFCASSPGQNYGYTFGSGTRLTVV.